This is a list of T cell receptor beta chains from one sample in a study of technical replicates of blood from a few donors. The assay was immunoSEQ multiplex PCR, and TCRdb's table has in-frame clones only and misses some. The profile shows 45,000 to 60,000 clones, around 92% of them singletons. Sample: PBMCs. These receptors all come from a human donor in good health. Some clones in this sample may be carry-over from other donors' samples. CDR3s include the opening cysteine and the closing phenylalanine or tryptophan. The D gene is left open where the match is weak.

length	D	J	V	CDR3	DNA
13	-	TRBJ2-1	TRBV18	CASSPNTGYEQFF	TGTGCCAGCTCACCAAACACGGGATATGAGCAGTTCTTC
14	TRBD1	TRBJ1-2	TRBV7-2	CASSPMGQGLGYTF	TGTGCCAGCAGCCCAATGGGACAGGGGCTTGGCTACACCTTC
16	TRBD1	TRBJ2-3	TRBV5-1	CASTRTGALSGDTQYF	TGCGCCAGCACCAGGACAGGGGCGCTCTCTGGGGATACGCAGTATTTT
15	TRBD2	TRBJ2-7	TRBV7-2	CASTIGLAGMYEQYF	TGTGCCAGCACCATTGGACTAGCGGGGATGTACGAGCAGTACTTC
15	TRBD2	TRBJ2-1	TRBV5-4	CASSIGLAGGAEQFF	TGTGCCAGCAGCATTGGACTAGCCGGGGGCGCTGAGCAGTTCTTC
15	-	TRBJ1-5	TRBV15	CATSRDQGNNQPQHF	TGTGCCACCAGCAGAGATCAGGGAAACAATCAGCCCCAGCATTTT
14	TRBD2	TRBJ2-1	TRBV7-3	CASSLLAGGNEQFF	TGTGCCAGCAGCTTACTAGCGGGAGGGAATGAGCAGTTCTTC
14	-	TRBJ2-7	TRBV4-1	CASSLGGAGYEQYF	TGCGCCAGCAGCCTCGGCGGGGCAGGCTACGAGCAGTACTTC
14	TRBD1	TRBJ1-3	TRBV5-6	CASSIRDRGPTIYF	TGTGCCAGCAGCATCCGGGACAGGGGGCCCACCATATATTTT
12	-	TRBJ1-3	TRBV5-1	CASGGLGNTIYF	TGCGCCAGCGGGGGACTAGGAAACACCATATATTTT